The 24 T cell receptor beta chains below come from one sample, sequenced in a study of shared clonotypes between healthy human individuals. Method: immunoSEQ multiplex PCR; TCRdb's copy keeps in-frame clones and lacks some. This table has about 330,000 clones, around 87% appearing once. Sequenced material: memory CD8+ T cells sorted from blood. Sample subset: CD45RO+ cells pooled with CCR7-negative TemRA cells. These receptors all come from a man aged 18 to 29 in good health.

CDR3 residues: CASSLKGWGYGYTF. Here the CDR3 DNA reads TGTGCCAGCAGTTTGAAGGGCTGGGGCTATGGCTACACCTTC. This sequence joins TRBV28 and TRBJ1-2, with D uncertain. The CDR3 is 14 amino acids. CDR1 and CDR2 (germline): MDHEN, SYDVKM. V was cut by 3 bases and J by 4 bases, with 12 bases left in between.

The chain links TRBV7-9 to TRBJ2-5; no clear D gene. This CDR3 contains 14 residues. With 1 base removed from V and 4 bases from J, the gap between germline ends came to 10 bases. CDR1 and CDR2 (germline): SEHNR, FQNEAQ (reference sequence). CDR3 nucleotides: TGTGCCAGCAGCTTAGAGGGTTCCGGAGAGACCCAGTACTTC. Residues: CASSLEGSGETQYF.

The V call is TRBV11-2, the J call TRBJ1-4; no clear D gene. The CDR3 spans 13 residues. Germline V gives CDR1 SGHAT, CDR2 FQNNGV. V lost 1 base to trimming and J lost 6 bases, with 6 bases between them. CDR3 sequence (DNA): TGTGCCAGCAGCTTAGTGGAAGATGAAAAACTGTTTTTT. It specifies CASSLVEDEKLFF.

The rearrangement joins TRBV5-6 to TRBJ2-7; D uncertain. This CDR3 is built from 14 residues. The germline gives CDR1 SGHDT, CDR2 YYEEEE. V lost 3 bases, J lost 2 bases, and 12 bases lay in between. The CDR3 reads CASSSETLAYEQYF. In nucleotides, the CDR3 is TGTGCCAGCAGCTCGGAGACATTAGCCTACGAGCAGTACTTC.

V and J are TRBV27 and TRBJ2-7; D may be TRBD1 (6 bases). Trimming took off 3 bases at V and 2 bases at J, with 11 bases between the two ends. Germline assignment: CDR1 MNHEY and CDR2 SMNVEV (reference sequence). The CDR3 loop spans 14 amino acids. The CDR3 DNA follows: TGTGCCAGCAGTTTCTTGGGACAAGCCTACGAGCAGTACTTC. Encoded protein: CASSFLGQAYEQYF.

The chain recombines TRBV4-1 with TRBJ2-5, with a possible D match to TRBD1 (5 bases). This CDR3 is 17 amino acids long. V shed 0 bases and J shed 1 base, with 15 bases lying between them. Per germline, CDR1 MGHRA and CDR2 YSYEKL. The CDR3 region is CASSQDQGVRTQETQYF. The CDR3 DNA follows: TGCGCCAGCAGCCAAGATCAAGGGGTTCGTACCCAAGAGACCCAGTACTTC.

The chain couples TRBV6-5 to TRBJ2-1, with D hard to call. The CDR3 extends over 13 amino acids. Germline CDR1 and CDR2: MNHEY and SVGAGI. V gave up 2 bases and J gave up 9 bases, with 11 bases separating them. The CDR3 coding sequence is TGTGCCAGCAGTTACGGGATCGATGGTGAGCAGTTCTTC. Its protein product is CASSYGIDGEQFF.

The chain uses TRBV11-2 and TRBJ2-7, with a weak D call TRBD2 (5 bases). The CDR3 extends over 14 amino acids. Germline V gene lookup returns CDR1 SGHAT and CDR2 FQNNGV. V shed 1 base and J shed 5 bases, with 12 bases lying between them. The CDR3 loop is CASSLVIGGHEQYF. Here the CDR3 DNA reads TGTGCCAGCAGCTTAGTGATAGGAGGACACGAGCAGTACTTC.

The gene calls are TRBV2 and TRBJ2-7; perhaps TRBD2 as D (7 bases). V lost 10 bases and J 6 bases, leaving 22 bases between the germline ends. The CDR3 has 14 amino acids. CDR1 and CDR2 (germline): SNHLY, FYNNEI. This chain's CDR3 is CAKKISGGGGEQYF. The DNA of the CDR3 is TGTGCCAAAAAAATCTCGGGGGGCGGCGGCGAGCAGTACTTC.

This chain uses TRBV28 with TRBJ2-7, with 8 bases lining up with TRBD2. The CDR3 totals 14 residues. Germline V gene data show CDR1 as MDHEN and CDR2 as SYDVKM. V dropped 6 bases and J dropped 4; count of bases not matched to a gene: 8. CDR3: CASSNRGGIYEQYF. The CDR3 DNA sequence: TGTGCCAGCAGCAATCGGGGGGGGATTTACGAGCAGTACTTC.

The chain recombines TRBV4-3 with TRBJ2-7; 7 bases are a match to TRBD2. This CDR3 has 16 amino acids. From germline, CDR1 is LGHNA and CDR2 YSLEER. V shed 3 bases and J 2 bases; nucleotides not matched to a gene: 10. CDR3 protein: CASSQVEAGRAYEQYF. For the CDR3, the DNA is TGCGCCAGCAGCCAGGTTGAAGCGGGGAGGGCCTACGAGCAGTACTTC.

The gene calls are TRBV2 and TRBJ1-5; D might be TRBD1 (6 bases). Trimming took off 4 bases at V and 7 bases at J, with 11 bases between the two ends. Germline loops: CDR1 SNHLY, CDR2 FYNNEI. This CDR3 contains 13 residues. CDR3 region: CASSGTGRQPQHF. CDR3 in DNA: TGTGCCAGCAGTGGAACAGGGAGACAGCCCCAGCATTTT.

The genes are TRBV6-1 and TRBJ2-3, with D unresolved. Trimming cost V 1 base and J 2 bases, with 16 bases left between them. Per germline, CDR1 MNHNS and CDR2 SASEGT. The CDR3 is 17 amino acids. The DNA for the CDR3 is TGTGCCAGCAGTGAAGGTGGGCGGCTATCCGTCACAGATACGCAGTATTTT. Residues: CASSEGGRLSVTDTQYF.

A remark on this clone: This specimen includes other DNA sequences encoding the same CDR3. The J gene is TRBJ2-7, the V gene TRBV6-5, with TRBD1 matching 7 bases. Germline V gives CDR1 MNHEY, CDR2 SVGAGI. The V gene end was trimmed by 5 bases and the J gene end by 3 bases; junction bases not matched to a gene: 1. The CDR3 length is 12 residues. This CDR3 is CASSPGGYEQYF. DNA of the CDR3: TGTGCCAGCAGTCCAGGGGGCTACGAGCAGTACTTC.

This clone has just one count. The chain has TRBV2 and TRBJ1-5, with unresolved D. V shed 3 bases and J shed 4 bases, with 10 bases lying between them. The CDR3 has 14 residues. CDR1 and CDR2 from the germline V gene are SNHLY and FYNNEI. The CDR3: CASSDQATNQPQHF. As DNA, the CDR3 is TGTGCCAGCAGTGACCAGGCGACTAATCAGCCCCAGCATTTT.

The J gene is TRBJ2-4, the V gene TRBV7-2; TRBD2 agrees at 8 bases. Germline lookup yields CDR1 SGHTA and CDR2 FQGNSA. CDR3 length equals 16 residues. Losses at the gene ends were 6 bases for V and 0 bases for J; bases not matched to a gene: 7. The CDR3 spells CASSLTSGVAKNIQYF. The DNA of the CDR3 is TGTGCCAGCAGTCTTACTAGCGGAGTAGCCAAAAACATTCAGTACTTC. Looking up the rest from reference TRBV7-2 and TRBJ2-4 gives the full variable domain: GAGVSQSPSNKVTEKGKDVELRCDPISGHTALYWYRQSLGQGLEFLIYFQGNSAPDKSGLPSDRFSAERTGGSVSTLTIQRTQQEDSAVYLCASSLTSGVAKNIQYFGAGTRLSVL.

CDR3 bases: TGTGCCAGCAGTAACCCGGGACAGGGGAATTCACCCCTCCACTTT. As protein: CASSNPGQGNSPLHF. The chain employs TRBV6-5 and TRBJ1-6; TRBD1 matches at 10 bases. V gave up 5 bases and J gave up 7 bases; unmatched junction bases: 5. Germline CDR1 and CDR2: MNHEY and SVGAGI. This CDR3 is built from 15 residues.

The chain combines TRBV7-2 with TRBJ2-3; 7 bases map to TRBD1. This CDR3 region has 15 residues. Looked up from germline, CDR1 is SGHTA and CDR2 is FQGNSA. Trimming at V came to 5 bases and at J to 4 bases, leaving 9 bases not matched to a gene. CDR3 sequence reads: CASSMGQTIPDTQYF. The DNA of the CDR3 is TGTGCCAGCAGCATGGGACAGACTATTCCAGATACGCAGTATTTT.

The rearrangement uses TRBV6-1 and TRBJ2-5, with D possibly being TRBD1 (6 bases). Germline V CDR1 and CDR2: MNHNS, SASEGT. The CDR3 runs 19 residues. Trimming removed 2 bases from V and 2 bases from J, with 24 bases in between. Here the CDR3 DNA reads TGTGCCAGCAGTGAAATCGGGTGGGGGCCGCCCTACCAACAAGAGACCCAGTACTTC. This gives the protein CASSEIGWGPPYQQETQYF.

The chain carries TRBV10-1 and TRBJ1-5; no definite D call. The CDR3 spans 9 residues. From germline, CDR1 is WNHNN and CDR2 SYGVQD (reference sequence). Trimming left V 11 bases short and J 4 bases short, with 3 bases between. CDR3 sequence reads: CALNQPQHF. The CDR3 nucleotides read TGCGCCTTGAATCAGCCCCAGCATTTT.

This chain connects TRBV7-8 to TRBJ1-1; no definite D call. Germline V gene sequence: CDR1 SGHVS, CDR2 FQNEAQ. The V end was cut by 3 bases, the J end by 1 base, with 9 bases between. This CDR3 has 14 amino acids. The CDR3 here is CASSFPEGNTEAFF. In nucleotides, the CDR3 is TGTGCCAGCAGCTTCCCGGAAGGGAACACTGAAGCTTTCTTT.

The V and J genes are TRBV27 and TRBJ1-2, with D perhaps matching TRBD1 (5 bases). Germline loops: CDR1 MNHEY, CDR2 SMNVEV (reference sequence). The CDR3 is made up of 16 amino acids. V lost 7 bases, J lost 0 bases, and 18 bases lay in between. The CDR3 region has the DNA TGTGCCAGCATCGCCCCTTTTGGGGCTGCTAACTATGGCTACACCTTC. Protein: CASIAPFGAANYGYTF.

The chain carries TRBV27 and TRBJ2-2; no definite D call. CDR3 length: 14 amino acids. Trimming took off 2 bases at V and 4 bases at J, with 8 bases between the two ends. CDR1 is MNHEY, CDR2 SMNVEV, per germline (reference sequence). The CDR3: CASSLILGTGELFF. The DNA for the CDR3 is TGTGCCAGCAGTTTAATCCTAGGCACCGGGGAGCTGTTTTTT.

This chain connects TRBV9 to TRBJ2-1; D ambiguous. Trimming stripped 3 bases from V and 9 bases from J, with 10 bases between. Germline V lookup: CDR1 SGDLS, CDR2 YYNGEE. The CDR3 contains 12 residues. The CDR3 loop is CASSGVTREQFF. The CDR3, as DNA: TGTGCCAGCAGCGGGGTAACTCGTGAGCAGTTCTTC.